The 21 T cell receptor beta chains below come from one sample, sequenced in a study of cytomegalovirus exposure and HLA in healthy donors (dated 2017 in TCRdb). Library prep was done by the immunoSEQ multiplex PCR assay. For the multiplex PCR, a mixture combining 60 forward primers for TCR Vbeta segments and 13 reverse primers for TCR Jbeta segments was used. Imported from immuneACCESS, the table was reduced by TCRdb to in-frame sequences with V and J called. These copies leave out some clones; in studies compared against another copy, an unresolved V gene accounts for under half, and the cause of the remainder is not known. This sample comprises approximately 270,000 clones, roughly 80% of them detected only once. Of the sample, about 0.3% is held by the ten largest clones. The material sequenced was PBMCs. These receptor sequences come from a girl aged 2 to 10 in good health and CMV-seronegative.

The rearrangement uses TRBV30 and TRBJ2-1; the D gene is possibly TRBD2 (6 bases). V was cut by 0 bases and J by 0 bases, with 9 bases left in between. The V gene's germline CDR1 is GTSNPN and CDR2 SVGIG (reference sequence). The length of the CDR3 is 15 residues. CDR3 loop: CAWSVSSGSYNEQFF. CDR3 bases: TGTGCCTGGAGTGTGAGTAGCGGCTCCTACAATGAGCAGTTCTTC.

The rearrangement links TRBV14 to TRBJ2-7; TRBD2 might be the D (5 bases). Germline CDR1 reads SGHDN; CDR2 reads FVKESK. V lost 1 base and J lost 0, with 10 bases in between. This CDR3 spans 15 amino acids. The CDR3 sequence is CASSQVSGFSYEQYF. CDR3 nucleotides: TGTGCCAGCAGCCAAGTGAGCGGCTTCTCCTACGAGCAGTACTTC.

This chain joins TRBV5-1 and TRBJ1-1; D might be TRBD1 (6 bases). The CDR3 covers 13 residues. Germline V CDR1 and CDR2: SGHRS, YFSETQ. V was cut by 3 bases and J by 3 bases, with 9 bases left in between. The CDR3 nucleotides are TGCGCCAGCAGCTACGGACAGCACACTGAAGCTTTCTTT. Amino acids: CASSYGQHTEAFF.

J is TRBJ2-7 and V is TRBV7-2; 7 bases fit TRBD1. V was pared by 5 bases and J by 3 bases, with 16 bases of the junction left unmatched. CDR3 length: 17 amino acids. The germline CDR1 and CDR2 sequences are SGHTA and FQGNSA. The CDR3 here is CASSPQARWQGVYEQYF. The CDR3 DNA sequence: TGTGCCAGCAGCCCCCAAGCCCGGTGGCAGGGGGTCTACGAGCAGTACTTC.

This clone turned up a few times. The rearrangement links TRBV7-9 to TRBJ1-1; possible D gene TRBD1, 5 bases. Germline V gene lookup returns CDR1 SEHNR and CDR2 FQNEAQ (reference sequence). The CDR3 runs 14 residues. V was shortened by 1 base and J by 1 base, with 7 bases between the two germline ends. CDR3 nucleotides: TGTGCCAGCAGCTTAGGGGGCGAGAACACTGAAGCTTTCTTT. Its protein product is CASSLGGENTEAFF.

This sequence joins TRBV6-1 and TRBJ2-7; the D gene is possibly TRBD2 (6 bases). The germline V gene encodes CDR1 MNHNS and CDR2 SASEGT. V lost 3 bases and J lost 3, with 12 bases in between. The CDR3 length is 14 residues. The CDR3 coding sequence is TGTGCCAGCAGTGACACGGGACTTGTCTACGAGCAGTACTTC. Amino acids: CASSDTGLVYEQYF.

As DNA, the CDR3 is TGTGCCAGTACCGACTTCGGTGCCAGCCAAGAGACCCAGTACTTC. This gives the protein CASTDFGASQETQYF. The V call is TRBV19, the J call TRBJ2-5; D call uncertain. Trimming pared 7 bases from V and 1 base from J, leaving 16 bases between. The length of the CDR3 is 15 residues. Germline CDR1 reads LNHDA; CDR2 reads SQIVND (reference sequence).

This clone appeared once. The rearrangement links TRBV6-6 to TRBJ1-3, with D possibly being TRBD1 (5 bases). The CDR3 runs to 15 residues. Germline-derived CDR1 and CDR2 are MNHNY and SVGAGI (reference sequence). The ends were cut back, 6 bases at V and 0 bases at J, with 12 bases in the middle. CDR3 protein: CASRPDRDSGNTIYF. CDR3 coding DNA: TGTGCCAGCAGACCAGACAGAGACTCTGGAAACACCATATATTTT.

The CDR3 is CASDPGDNQPQHF. The CDR3 DNA is TGTGCCAGCGATCCAGGGGACAATCAGCCCCAGCATTTT. This chain connects TRBV25-1 to TRBJ1-5; TRBD1 is a possible D gene (6 bases). CDR1 and CDR2 (germline): MGHDK, SYGVNS. The ends were cut back, 8 bases at V and 3 bases at J, with 11 bases in the middle. There are 13 residues in the CDR3. Looking up the rest from reference TRBV25-1 and TRBJ1-5 gives the full variable domain: EADIYQTPRYLVIGTGKKITLECSQTMGHDKMYWYQQDPGMELHLIHYSYGVNSTEKGDLSSESTVSRIRTEHFPLTLESARPSHTSQYLCASDPGDNQPQHFGDGTRLSIL.

As regards this clone: One junction end does not reproduce the germline sequence, and a read error may be involved. The chain recombines TRBV7-9 with TRBJ1-4; 7 bases are shared with TRBD1. From germline, CDR1 is SEHNR and CDR2 FQNEAQ (reference sequence). This CDR3 region has 14 residues. CDR3 coding DNA: TGTTCCAGCAGCTTAAACAGGGGCCCTGAAAAACTGTTTTTT. Residues: CSSSLNRGPEKLFF.

The chain links TRBV5-1 to TRBJ2-7; weak D call: TRBD1 (5 bases). The CDR3 runs to 13 residues. The V end lost 2 bases, the J end lost 3 bases, and 9 bases lay between the germline ends. Germline V lookup: CDR1 SGHRS, CDR2 YFSETQ. CDR3: CASSFPQGYEQYF. The CDR3 nucleotides read TGCGCCAGCAGCTTCCCCCAGGGCTACGAGCAGTACTTC.

V and J are TRBV5-8 and TRBJ2-1, with 14 bases fitting TRBD2. Germline V lookup: CDR1 SGHTS, CDR2 YDEGEE. V lost 3 bases and J lost 7; bases outside the gene matches: 3. The CDR3 is 15 amino acids. The CDR3 protein is CASSSGTSGSNEQFF. The CDR3 region has the DNA TGTGCCAGCAGCTCTGGGACTAGCGGGAGTAATGAGCAGTTCTTC.

The chain uses TRBV28 and TRBJ2-3; TRBD2 aligns across 8 bases. J lost 1 base, V lost 6 bases, and 9 bases had no gene match. Looked up from germline, CDR1 is MDHEN and CDR2 is SYDVKM. This CDR3 contains 16 residues. CDR3 in DNA: TGTGCCAGCAGCTATAAAGCGGGAGAGGGCACAGATACGCAGTATTTT. Protein sequence: CASSYKAGEGTDTQYF.

The chain recombines TRBV4-2 with TRBJ1-4; TRBD1 is a possible D gene (5 bases). Germline assignment: CDR1 LGHNA and CDR2 YNFKEQ. This CDR3 is 14 amino acids long. Trimming cost V 5 bases and J 2 bases, with 9 bases left between them. The CDR3, as DNA: TGTGCCAGCAGCACAGGAGGGACTAATGAAAAACTGTTTTTT. This translates into CASSTGGTNEKLFF.

This clone was seen a handful of times. The rearrangement uses TRBV7-6 and TRBJ2-5, with 8 bases that match TRBD2. Trimming cost V 4 bases and J 1 base; bases outside gene matches: 8. CDR1 SGHVS and CDR2 FNYEAQ come from the germline V gene. This CDR3 contains 16 residues. The CDR3 DNA sequence: TGTGCCAGCAGCTCCACCGGGGGGGGGACCCAAGAGACCCAGTACTTC. Its translation is CASSSTGGGTQETQYF.

The chain links TRBV5-1 to TRBJ2-5; tentatively, D is TRBD2 (6 bases). Germline CDR1 SGHRS, CDR2 YFSETQ. This CDR3 is 12 amino acids long. V lost 3 bases to trimming and J lost 11 bases, with 14 bases between them. CDR3 sequence (DNA): TGCGCCAGCAGCTGGACGGGAGCGGAGCAGTACTTC. Translating gives CASSWTGAEQYF.

J is TRBJ2-7 and V is TRBV5-1, with D uncertain. This CDR3 spans 17 amino acids. Trimming removed 1 base at V and 3 bases at J, with 20 bases between. Germline V gene sequence: CDR1 SGHRS, CDR2 YFSETQ. CDR3 sequence reads: CASSLNARIPLVYEQYF. CDR3 nucleotides: TGCGCCAGCAGCTTGAACGCGAGAATCCCTTTGGTCTACGAGCAGTACTTC.

V gene TRBV9 combines with J gene TRBJ2-2; D call uncertain. Trimming stripped 3 bases from V and 1 base from J, with 13 bases between. This CDR3 comprises 16 residues. Per germline, CDR1 SGDLS and CDR2 YYNGEE. CDR3: CASSGVGRENTGELFF. For the CDR3, the DNA is TGTGCCAGCAGCGGAGTGGGCAGAGAGAACACCGGGGAGCTGTTTTTT.

This CDR3 is CASSESGGYSNQPQHF. Written as DNA, the CDR3 is TGCGCCAGCAGTGAGTCGGGGGGATATAGCAATCAGCCCCAGCATTTT. This chain connects TRBV10-2 to TRBJ1-5; D perhaps matches TRBD1 (5 bases). Per germline, CDR1 WSHSY and CDR2 SAAADI. The ends were cut back, 0 bases at V and 0 bases at J, with 9 bases in the middle. This CDR3 has 16 amino acids.

V and J are TRBV2 and TRBJ2-1; TRBD2 matches 8 bases. Germline V lookup: CDR1 SNHLY, CDR2 FYNNEI. The junction had 5 bases not matched to a gene; V was cut back by 4 bases and J by 0 bases. This CDR3 comprises 16 residues. CDR3 in amino acids: CASSVGSGSSYNEQFF. The CDR3 bases are TGTGCCAGCAGTGTGGGAAGCGGGAGCTCCTACAATGAGCAGTTCTTC.

The rearrangement joins TRBV28 to TRBJ2-3; D remains ambiguous. Germline V gene data show CDR1 as MDHEN and CDR2 as SYDVKM. The V end lost 7 bases, the J end lost 5 bases, and 10 bases lay between the germline ends. The CDR3 is made up of 12 amino acids. CDR3 DNA sequence: TGTGCCAGCACCACGAACGGAGATACGCAGTATTTT. This encodes CASTTNGDTQYF.